This T cell receptor (beta chain) was obtained from a study of OX40 agonist ivuxolimab in advanced cancers. Study background: As their treatment, patients were administered ivuxolimab, an agonistic anti-OX40 (CD134) antibody. Broader study findings: Certain nonresponding patients likewise had low normalized T-cell clonal expansion.

Repertoires were generated with immunoSEQ multiplex PCR, while TCRdb's copy carries only in-frame clones and drops some. The profile covers 61,000 or so clones, with over 70% appearing a single time and around 2% taken by the ten largest. V dropped 4 bases and J dropped 0; count of bases not matched to a gene: 1. Per the germline V gene, CDR1 is SGHAT and CDR2 is FQNNGV. This CDR3 region has 14 residues. A remark on this clone: Its specificity is unknown.

The sequenced sample was CD4+ or CD8+ T cells sorted from blood, obtained in a trial of the OX40 agonist ivuxolimab. This chain joins TRBV11-2 and TRBJ2-7, with 9 bases lining up with TRBD2. The receptor was isolated from an adult with an advanced solid tumor such as melanoma, head and neck, liver or kidney cancer. CDR3 protein: CASSSGLASYEQYF. DNA for the CDR3: TGTGCCAGCAGCTCGGGACTAGCCTCCTACGAGCAGTACTTC.